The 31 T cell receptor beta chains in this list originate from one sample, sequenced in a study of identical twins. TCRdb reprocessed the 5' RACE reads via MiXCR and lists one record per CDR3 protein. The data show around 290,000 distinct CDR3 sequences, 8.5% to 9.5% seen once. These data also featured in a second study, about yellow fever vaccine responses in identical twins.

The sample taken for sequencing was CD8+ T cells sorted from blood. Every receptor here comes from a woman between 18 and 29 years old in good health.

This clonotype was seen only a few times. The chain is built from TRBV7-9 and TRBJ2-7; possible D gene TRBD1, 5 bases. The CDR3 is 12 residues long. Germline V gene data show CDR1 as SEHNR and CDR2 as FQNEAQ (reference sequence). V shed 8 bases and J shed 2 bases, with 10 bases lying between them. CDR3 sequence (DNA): TGTGCCAGCGGGGCCCCCACCTACGAGCAGTACTTC. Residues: CASGAPTYEQYF.

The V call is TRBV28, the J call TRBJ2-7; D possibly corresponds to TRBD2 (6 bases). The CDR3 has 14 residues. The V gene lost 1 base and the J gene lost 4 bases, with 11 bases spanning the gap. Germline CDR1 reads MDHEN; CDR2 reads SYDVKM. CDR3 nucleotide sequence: TGTGCCAGCAGTTTATTGGGAGGAGGGTACGAGCAGTACTTC. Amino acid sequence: CASSLLGGGYEQYF.

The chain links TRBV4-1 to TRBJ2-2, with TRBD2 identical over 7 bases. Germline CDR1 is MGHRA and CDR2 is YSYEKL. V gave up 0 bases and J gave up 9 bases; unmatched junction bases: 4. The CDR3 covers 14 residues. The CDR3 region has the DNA TGCGCCAGCAGCCAAGAGACTAGCAGCTGGGAGCTGTTTTTT. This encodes CASSQETSSWELFF.

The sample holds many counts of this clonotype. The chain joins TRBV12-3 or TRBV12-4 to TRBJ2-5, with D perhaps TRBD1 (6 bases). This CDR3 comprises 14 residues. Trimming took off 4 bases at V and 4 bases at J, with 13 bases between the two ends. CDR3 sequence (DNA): TGTGCCAGCAGTTCACTCCTAGGGGGAGAGACCCAGTACTTC. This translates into CASSSLLGGETQYF.

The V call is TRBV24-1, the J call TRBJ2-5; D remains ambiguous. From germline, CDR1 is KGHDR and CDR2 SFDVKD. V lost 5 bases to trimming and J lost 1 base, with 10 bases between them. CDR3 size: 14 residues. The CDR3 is CATSGNGPQETQYF. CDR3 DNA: TGTGCCACCAGTGGGAACGGACCCCAAGAGACCCAGTACTTC.

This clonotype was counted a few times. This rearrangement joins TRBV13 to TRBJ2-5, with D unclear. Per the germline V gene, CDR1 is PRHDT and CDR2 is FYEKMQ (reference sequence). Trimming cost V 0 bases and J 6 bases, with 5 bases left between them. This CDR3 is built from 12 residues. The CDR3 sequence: CASSLGGKTQYF. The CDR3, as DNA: TGTGCCAGCAGCTTAGGGGGGAAGACCCAGTACTTC.

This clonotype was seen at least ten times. The CDR3 reads CSVEMQREGLPSYEQYF. Here the CDR3 DNA reads TGCAGCGTTGAAATGCAGCGGGAGGGCCTCCCCTCCTACGAGCAGTACTTC. The V gene is TRBV29-1, the J gene TRBJ2-7, with 10 bases matching TRBD2. The CDR3 extends over 17 amino acids. From germline, CDR1 is SQVTM and CDR2 ANQGSEA. V shed 2 bases and J 0 bases; nucleotides not matched to a gene: 10.

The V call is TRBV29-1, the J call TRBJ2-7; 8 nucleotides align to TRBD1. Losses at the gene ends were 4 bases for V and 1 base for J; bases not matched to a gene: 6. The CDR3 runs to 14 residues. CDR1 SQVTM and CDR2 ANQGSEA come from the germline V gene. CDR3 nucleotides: TGCAGCGTTGTGACAGGGGAGTGGTCCTACGAGCAGTACTTC. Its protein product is CSVVTGEWSYEQYF.

DNA of the CDR3: TGTGCCAGCAGCCACGGCTTACTACGCCCCACAGATACGCAGTATTTT. It specifies CASSHGLLRPTDTQYF. The rearrangement joins TRBV14 to TRBJ2-3; no clear D gene. The CDR3 covers 16 residues. Germline V gene sequence: CDR1 SGHDN, CDR2 FVKESK. V was cut by 3 bases and J by 2 bases, with 15 bases left in between.

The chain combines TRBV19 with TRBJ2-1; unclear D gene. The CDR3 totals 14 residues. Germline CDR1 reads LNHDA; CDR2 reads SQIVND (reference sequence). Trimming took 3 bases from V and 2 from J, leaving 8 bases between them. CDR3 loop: CASSIGSTYNEQFF. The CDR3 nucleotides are TGTGCCAGTAGTATCGGCTCCACCTACAATGAGCAGTTCTTC.

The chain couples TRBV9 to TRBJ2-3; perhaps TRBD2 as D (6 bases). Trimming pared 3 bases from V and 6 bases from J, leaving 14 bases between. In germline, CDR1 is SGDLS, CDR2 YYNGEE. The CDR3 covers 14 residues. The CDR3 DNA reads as TGTGCCAGCAGCGCCCGGGACTCCTTGGATACGCAGTATTTT. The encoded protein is CASSARDSLDTQYF.

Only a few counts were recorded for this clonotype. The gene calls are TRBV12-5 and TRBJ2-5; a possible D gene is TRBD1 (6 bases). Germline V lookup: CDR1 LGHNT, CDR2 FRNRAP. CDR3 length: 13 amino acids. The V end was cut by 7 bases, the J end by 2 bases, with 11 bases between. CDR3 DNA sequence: TGTGCTAGTGCAAGGACAGCTCAAGAGACCCAGTACTTC. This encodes CASARTAQETQYF.

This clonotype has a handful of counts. This CDR3 is CASSQDAGSPEQFF. For the CDR3, the DNA is TGCGCCAGCAGCCAAGACGCTGGCAGCCCAGAGCAGTTCTTC. The genes are TRBV4-3 and TRBJ2-1; D is unclear. Per germline, CDR1 LGHNA and CDR2 YSLEER. Deletions cut 0 bases from V and 10 bases from J, with 13 bases between. This CDR3 is 14 amino acids long.

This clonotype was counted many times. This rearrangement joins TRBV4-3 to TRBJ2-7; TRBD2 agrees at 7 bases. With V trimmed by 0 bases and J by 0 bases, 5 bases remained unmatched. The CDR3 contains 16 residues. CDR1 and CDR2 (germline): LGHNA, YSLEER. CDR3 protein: CASSQDLGGDSYEQYF. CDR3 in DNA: TGCGCCAGCAGCCAAGACCTGGGAGGGGACTCCTACGAGCAGTACTTC.

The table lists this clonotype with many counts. The chain's CDR3 is CASSLVPENIQYF. CDR3 sequence (DNA): TGCGCCAGCAGCTTAGTTCCCGAAAACATTCAGTACTTC. This sequence joins TRBV5-1 and TRBJ2-4; D is undetermined. Trimming left V 2 bases short and J 5 bases short, with 8 bases between. The CDR3 has 13 amino acids. CDR1 and CDR2 from the germline V gene are SGHRS and YFSETQ.

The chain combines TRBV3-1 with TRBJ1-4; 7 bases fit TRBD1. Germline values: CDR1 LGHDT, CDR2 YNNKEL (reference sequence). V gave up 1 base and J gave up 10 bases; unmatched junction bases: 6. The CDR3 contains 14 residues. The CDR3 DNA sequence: TGTGCCAGCAGCCAAGGGACAGGTCAGGGAAAACTGTTTTTT. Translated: CASSQGTGQGKLFF.

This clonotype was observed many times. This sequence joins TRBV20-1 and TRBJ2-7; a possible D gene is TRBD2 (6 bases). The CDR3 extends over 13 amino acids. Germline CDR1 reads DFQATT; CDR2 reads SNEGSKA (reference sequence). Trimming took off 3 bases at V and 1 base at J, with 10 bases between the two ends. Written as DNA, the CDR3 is TGCAGTGCTAGGGTTAGCGGTTCCTACGAGCAGTACTTC. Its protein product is CSARVSGSYEQYF.

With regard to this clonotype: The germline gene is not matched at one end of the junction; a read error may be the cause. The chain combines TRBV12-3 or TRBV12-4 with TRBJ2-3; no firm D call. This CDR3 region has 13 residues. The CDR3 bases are TGTGCCAGCAGGTTCCAGAGCACAGAGACGCAGTATTTT. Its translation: CASRFQSTETQYF.

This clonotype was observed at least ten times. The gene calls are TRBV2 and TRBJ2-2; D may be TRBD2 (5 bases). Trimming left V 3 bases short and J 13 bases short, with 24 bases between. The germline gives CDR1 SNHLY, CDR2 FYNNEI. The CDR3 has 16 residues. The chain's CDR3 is CASSDIELTRGAVLFF. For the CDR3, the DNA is TGTGCCAGCAGTGATATTGAGTTGACCCGGGGAGCGGTGCTGTTTTTT.

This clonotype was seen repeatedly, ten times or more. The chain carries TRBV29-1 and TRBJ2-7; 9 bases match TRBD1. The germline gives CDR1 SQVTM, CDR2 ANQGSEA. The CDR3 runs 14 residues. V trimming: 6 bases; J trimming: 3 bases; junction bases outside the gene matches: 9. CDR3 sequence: CSVRTGANNYEQYF. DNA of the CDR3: TGCAGCGTACGGACAGGGGCGAATAACTACGAGCAGTACTTC.

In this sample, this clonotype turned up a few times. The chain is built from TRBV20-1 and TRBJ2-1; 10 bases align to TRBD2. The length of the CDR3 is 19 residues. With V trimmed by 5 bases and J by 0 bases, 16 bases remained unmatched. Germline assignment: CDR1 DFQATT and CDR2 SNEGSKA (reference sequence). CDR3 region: CSADTSGGDDLSSYNEQFF. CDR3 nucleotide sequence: TGCAGTGCTGATACAAGCGGGGGGGACGACCTTAGCTCCTACAATGAGCAGTTCTTC.

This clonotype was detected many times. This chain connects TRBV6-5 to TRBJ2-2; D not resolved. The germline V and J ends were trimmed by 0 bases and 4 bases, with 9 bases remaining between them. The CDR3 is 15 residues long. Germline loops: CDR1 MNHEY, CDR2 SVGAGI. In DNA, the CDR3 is TGTGCCAGCAGTTACTCGAAACAGAGCACCGGGGAGCTGTTTTTT. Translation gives CASSYSKQSTGELFF.

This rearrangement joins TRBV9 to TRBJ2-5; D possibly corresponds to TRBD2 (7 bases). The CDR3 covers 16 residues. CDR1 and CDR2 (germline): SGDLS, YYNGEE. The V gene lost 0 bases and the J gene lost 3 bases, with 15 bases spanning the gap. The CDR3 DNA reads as TGTGCCAGCAGCGTAGACCCAGGGGAGGGGGAAGAGACCCAGTACTTC. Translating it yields CASSVDPGEGEETQYF. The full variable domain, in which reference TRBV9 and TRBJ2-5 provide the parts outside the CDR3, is DSGVTQTPKHLITATGQRVTLRCSPRSGDLSVYWYQQSLDQGLQFLIQYYNGEERAKGNILERFSAQQFPDLHSELNLSSLELGDSALYFCASSVDPGEGEETQYFGPGTRLLVL.

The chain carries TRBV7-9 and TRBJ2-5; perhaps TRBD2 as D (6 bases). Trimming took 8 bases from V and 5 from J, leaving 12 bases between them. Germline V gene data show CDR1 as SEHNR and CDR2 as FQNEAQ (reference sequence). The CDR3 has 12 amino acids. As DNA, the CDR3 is TGTGCCAGCGGAGGAGGGAAGGAGACCCAGTACTTC. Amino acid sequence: CASGGGKETQYF.

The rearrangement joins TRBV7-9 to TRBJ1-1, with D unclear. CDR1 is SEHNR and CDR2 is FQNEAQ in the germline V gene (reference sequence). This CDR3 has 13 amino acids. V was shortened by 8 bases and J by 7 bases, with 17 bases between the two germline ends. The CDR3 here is CASDRTPGIEAFF. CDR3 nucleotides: TGTGCCAGCGACCGGACTCCCGGGATTGAAGCTTTCTTT.

The CDR3 DNA reads TGTGCCAGTAGTGGAGGGACTAGCGGAGCCAAAAACATTCAGTACTTC. Translating it yields CASSGGTSGAKNIQYF. This chain uses TRBV19 with TRBJ2-4, with TRBD2 identical over 11 bases. The germline V gene encodes CDR1 LNHDA and CDR2 SQIVND (reference sequence). The J segment lost 0 bases and the V segment lost 5 bases, leaving 3 bases of the junction unmatched. This CDR3 has 16 amino acids.

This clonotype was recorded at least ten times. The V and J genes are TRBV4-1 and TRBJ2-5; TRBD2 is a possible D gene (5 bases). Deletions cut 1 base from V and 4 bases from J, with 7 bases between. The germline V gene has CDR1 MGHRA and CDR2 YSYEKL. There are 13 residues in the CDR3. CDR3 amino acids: CASSQGGSETQYF. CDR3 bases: TGCGCCAGCAGCCAAGGAGGGTCAGAGACCCAGTACTTC.

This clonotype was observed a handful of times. The CDR3 nucleotides are TGTGCCAGCAGCTTAGCCCCTAGCGGCAATTCTGGAGAGACCCAGTACTTC. Encoded protein: CASSLAPSGNSGETQYF. The V and J genes are TRBV7-6 and TRBJ2-5; 7 bases are a match to TRBD2. V dropped 0 bases and J dropped 4; count of bases not matched to a gene: 11. This CDR3 has 17 residues. The V gene's germline CDR1 is SGHVS and CDR2 FNYEAQ.

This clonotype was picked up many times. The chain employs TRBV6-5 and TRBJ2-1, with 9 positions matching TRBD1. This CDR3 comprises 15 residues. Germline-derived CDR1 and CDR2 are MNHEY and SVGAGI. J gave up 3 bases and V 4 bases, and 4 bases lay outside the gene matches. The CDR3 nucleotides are TGTGCCAGCAGTTTGACAGGGGGGGACTACAATGAGCAGTTCTTC. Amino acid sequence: CASSLTGGDYNEQFF.

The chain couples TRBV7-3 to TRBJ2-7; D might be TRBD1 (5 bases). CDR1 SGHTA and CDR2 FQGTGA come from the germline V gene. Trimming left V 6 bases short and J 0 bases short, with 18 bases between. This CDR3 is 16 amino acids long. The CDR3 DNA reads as TGTGCCAGCAGTCTCGACAGAATGACAAGCTCCTACGAGCAGTACTTC. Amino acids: CASSLDRMTSSYEQYF.

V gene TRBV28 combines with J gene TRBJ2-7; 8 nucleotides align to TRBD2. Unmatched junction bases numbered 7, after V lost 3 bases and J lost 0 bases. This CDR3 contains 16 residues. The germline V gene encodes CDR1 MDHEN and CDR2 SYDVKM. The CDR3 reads CASSFLAGGLSYEQYF. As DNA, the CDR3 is TGTGCCAGCAGTTTTCTGGCGGGGGGACTCTCCTACGAGCAGTACTTC. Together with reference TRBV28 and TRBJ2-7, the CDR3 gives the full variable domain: DVKVTQSSRYLVKRTGEKVFLECVQDMDHENMFWYRQDPGLGLRLIYFSYDVKMKEKGDIPEGYSVSREKKERFSLILESASTNQTSMYLCASSFLAGGLSYEQYFGPGTRLTVT.